Below are 28 T cell receptor beta chains sequenced from a single sample in a study of human T cells and chemical hapten exposure. Specified time point: pre-sensitization, week 0. Described treatment: therapeutic diphenylcyclopropenone sensitization with weekly scalp DPC. TCRdb reprocessed the RACE reads via MiXCR and lists one record per CDR3 protein. The sample includes 350,000 to 400,000 distinct CDR3 sequences, about 5.1% of them seen just once. The starting material was whole blood, obtained in connection with sensitization to the hapten diphenylcyclopropenone (DPC). The receptors shown here come from a woman between 50 and 59 years old with alopecia areata. Some clones in this sample may be carry-over from other donors' samples.

The sample holds a few counts of this clonotype. The gene calls are TRBV2 and TRBJ1-1, with no clear D. The CDR3 consists of 10 residues. The germline V gene encodes CDR1 SNHLY and CDR2 FYNNEI. The ends were cut back, 10 bases at V and 4 bases at J, with 7 bases in the middle. The CDR3 bases are TGTGCCACGCAAGGCACTGAAGCTTTCTTT. Translated: CATQGTEAFF.

The table lists this clonotype with many counts. The chain combines TRBV20-1 with TRBJ2-7; tentative D call: TRBD2 (5 bases). CDR3 length equals 15 residues. CDR1 DFQATT and CDR2 SNEGSKA come from the germline V gene (reference sequence). With 6 bases removed from V and 0 bases from J, the gap between germline ends came to 18 bases. In DNA form, the CDR3 reads TGCAGTGCCCAAGCGGACGGGTCCAGCTCCTACGAGCAGTACTTC. It encodes CSAQADGSSSYEQYF.

This clonotype was seen only once. The chain is built from TRBV18 and TRBJ2-7; 10 bases fit TRBD1. The germline CDR1 and CDR2 sequences are KGHSH and LQKENI. The CDR3 sequence is 14 residues long. V shed 4 bases and J 6 bases; nucleotides not matched to a gene: 6. In DNA form, the CDR3 reads TGTGCCAGCTCACAACTGGACAGGGGGACCGAGCAGTACTTC. Protein sequence: CASSQLDRGTEQYF. Filled out from reference TRBV18 and TRBJ2-7, the complete variable domain reads NAGVMQNPRHLVRRRGQEARLRCSPMKGHSHVYWYRQLPEEGLKFMVYLQKENIIDESGMPKERFSAEFPKEGPSILRIQQVVRGDSAAYFCASSQLDRGTEQYFGPGTRLTVT.

This clonotype was found a few times. The genes are TRBV2 and TRBJ2-3, with no clear D. In germline, CDR1 is SNHLY, CDR2 FYNNEI. Trimming shortened V by 9 bases and J by 0 bases, and 7 bases separated the two germline ends. The CDR3 totals 12 residues. CDR3 DNA sequence: TGTGCCAGTGCCAGAAGCACAGATACGCAGTATTTT. It yields the protein CASARSTDTQYF.

In its sample, this clonotype was seen many times. The chain joins TRBV7-6 to TRBJ1-2, with 8 bases that match TRBD1. CDR1 and CDR2 from the germline V gene are SGHVS and FNYEAQ. The CDR3 loop spans 16 amino acids. Trimming at V came to 1 base and at J to 4 bases, leaving 8 bases not matched to a gene. CDR3 in DNA: TGTGCCAGCAGCTTAGGGACAGGGCTCGCCTCCTATGGCTACACCTTC. Translated, it gives CASSLGTGLASYGYTF.

This clonotype was recorded many times. This chain uses TRBV11-2 with TRBJ2-1; TRBD1 is a possible D gene (5 bases). The CDR3 covers 16 residues. Trimming cost V 0 bases and J 7 bases, with 16 bases left between them. The germline V gene encodes CDR1 SGHAT and CDR2 FQNNGV. The CDR3 is CASSLDNKGLRNEQFF. In nucleotides, the CDR3 is TGTGCCAGCAGCTTAGATAATAAGGGGCTTAGAAATGAGCAGTTCTTC.

The chain links TRBV12-5 to TRBJ2-7; 8 nucleotides align to TRBD1. Germline trimming cut 1 base from V and 8 bases from J; bases unmatched to any gene: 7. The CDR3 is 14 amino acids. The germline V gene encodes CDR1 LGHNT and CDR2 FRNRAP. The CDR3 DNA sequence: TGTGCTAGTGGTTTGGGCGGACAGGGCCACAAGCAGTACTTC. This encodes CASGLGGQGHKQYF.

This clonotype was observed at least ten times. The rearrangement uses TRBV6-4 and TRBJ2-5, with D perhaps TRBD2 (6 bases). V was trimmed by 0 bases and J by 9 bases, leaving 11 bases between them. CDR1 and CDR2 (germline): MRHNA, SNTAGT. This CDR3 spans 13 amino acids. The CDR3 DNA is TGTGCCAGCAGTGACTCGGCGGGGAGGCCCCAGTACTTC. Protein: CASSDSAGRPQYF.

V and J are TRBV10-2 and TRBJ1-2; no firm D call. Trimming shortened V by 2 bases and J by 4 bases, and 14 bases separated the two germline ends. Per germline, CDR1 WSHSY and CDR2 SAAADI. The CDR3 spans 15 residues. CDR3 amino acids: CASSEAKADGYGYTF. CDR3 in DNA: TGCGCCAGCAGTGAGGCGAAAGCGGACGGCTATGGCTACACCTTC.

The chain carries TRBV3-1 and TRBJ1-1, with 7 bases fitting TRBD1. The germline gives CDR1 LGHDT, CDR2 YNNKEL (reference sequence). The CDR3 runs to 14 residues. J was trimmed by 4 bases and V by 1 base; bases with no gene match: 3. Here the CDR3 DNA reads TGTGCCAGCAGCCAAGCCTACAGGGGCACTGAAGCTTTCTTT. Amino acid sequence: CASSQAYRGTEAFF.

The rearrangement links TRBV6-6 to TRBJ1-5, with 9 bases lining up with TRBD1. J gave up 9 bases and V 8 bases, and 11 bases lay outside the gene matches. The CDR3 length is 14 residues. The germline V gene has CDR1 MNHNY and CDR2 SVGAGI (reference sequence). CDR3 bases: TGTGCCAGCCAAGTCGGGACAGGGAGGTTGCCCCAGCATTTT. Translated, it gives CASQVGTGRLPQHF.

This chain links TRBV28 with TRBJ2-6; TRBD2 agrees at 9 bases. V shed 4 bases, J shed 5 bases, and the junction held 9 bases outside the gene matches. Looked up from germline, CDR1 is MDHEN and CDR2 is SYDVKM. CDR3 length: 17 amino acids. CDR3 in DNA: TGTGCCAGCAGTTCGGCGGGAGGGCCTAACCGGGCCAACGTCCTGACTTTC. It is translated as CASSSAGGPNRANVLTF.

This clonotype was seen at least ten times. The chain joins TRBV7-9 to TRBJ2-3; a weak D match, TRBD2 (6 bases). Germline V gives CDR1 SEHNR, CDR2 FQNEAQ (reference sequence). V dropped 5 bases and J dropped 1 base, with 16 bases sitting between them. The CDR3 has 16 residues. Written as DNA, the CDR3 is TGTGCCAGCAGCCCCGCGGGGCTTGACGGCACAGATACGCAGTATTTT. This codes for CASSPAGLDGTDTQYF. The variable domain in full, completed from reference TRBV7-9 and TRBJ2-3, reads DTGVSQNPRHKITKRGQNVTFRCDPISEHNRLYWYRQTLGQGPEFLTYFQNEAQLEKSRLLSDRFSAERPKGSFSTLEIQRTEQGDSAMYLCASSPAGLDGTDTQYFGPGTRLTVL.

The V call is TRBV30, the J call TRBJ1-1, with D maybe TRBD1 (6 bases). Trimming shortened V by 3 bases and J by 0 bases, and 14 bases separated the two germline ends. Looked up from germline, CDR1 is GTSNPN and CDR2 is SVGIG (reference sequence). This CDR3 comprises 15 residues. CDR3 region: CAWSPGAGMNTEAFF. As DNA, the CDR3 is TGTGCCTGGAGCCCAGGGGCGGGGATGAACACTGAAGCTTTCTTT.

This chain uses TRBV3-1 with TRBJ1-1; TRBD1 might be the D (5 bases). Germline CDR1 and CDR2: LGHDT and YNNKEL (reference sequence). CDR3 length: 15 amino acids. V was trimmed by 0 bases and J by 5 bases, leaving 13 bases between them. CDR3 sequence (DNA): TGTGCCAGCAGCCAAGATCCCAGGGCGGGTACTGAAGCTTTCTTT. Amino acid sequence: CASSQDPRAGTEAFF.

This clonotype was recorded many times. This sequence joins TRBV4-2 and TRBJ2-2; D may be TRBD1 (5 bases). The CDR3 loop spans 16 amino acids. V lost 0 bases and J 4 bases, leaving 12 bases between the germline ends. Germline loops: CDR1 LGHNA, CDR2 YNFKEQ. DNA for the CDR3: TGTGCCAGCAGCCAAGAAGGGGTAGGATTCACCGGGGAGCTGTTTTTT. Its translation is CASSQEGVGFTGELFF.

Ten or more counts support this clonotype. The chain employs TRBV11-2 and TRBJ1-1; D ambiguous. There are 12 residues in the CDR3. CDR1 is SGHAT, CDR2 FQNNGV, per germline. V shed 3 bases and J shed 8 bases, with 10 bases lying between them. The CDR3 loop reads CASSFLPVEAFF. In DNA, the CDR3 is TGTGCCAGCAGCTTCCTACCGGTAGAAGCTTTCTTT.

This clonotype was seen repeatedly, ten times or more. The chain carries TRBV3-1 and TRBJ2-1; possible D gene TRBD2, 7 bases. Trimming removed 3 bases from V and 4 bases from J, with 13 bases in between. The germline V gene has CDR1 LGHDT and CDR2 YNNKEL (reference sequence). This CDR3 region has 15 residues. The CDR3 sequence: CASSQRGGLYNEQFF. CDR3 coding DNA: TGTGCCAGCAGCCAGAGGGGGGGGCTTTACAATGAGCAGTTCTTC.

This clonotype was observed a handful of times. The chain combines TRBV9 with TRBJ1-1; tentative D call: TRBD1 (6 bases). In germline, CDR1 is SGDLS, CDR2 YYNGEE. V lost 3 bases, J lost 5 bases, and 14 bases lay in between. The CDR3 extends over 14 amino acids. CDR3 region: CASSASFRGTEAFF. The CDR3 coding sequence is TGTGCCAGCAGCGCGAGTTTCAGGGGAACTGAAGCTTTCTTT.

This clonotype was observed at least ten times. V and J are TRBV28 and TRBJ2-3; D unresolved. V lost 6 bases, J lost 3 bases, and 7 bases lay in between. CDR1 is MDHEN and CDR2 is SYDVKM in the germline V gene. The CDR3 totals 12 residues. CDR3 coding DNA: TGTGCCAGCAGCCAGCTAACAGATACGCAGTATTTT. Its protein is CASSQLTDTQYF.

This clonotype came up a few times. This chain connects TRBV7-9 to TRBJ1-4; TRBD1 is a possible D gene (6 bases). Germline V CDR1 and CDR2: SEHNR, FQNEAQ (reference sequence). The CDR3 length is 14 residues. Trimming took off 5 bases at V and 10 bases at J, with 17 bases between the two ends. DNA for the CDR3: TGTGCCAGCAGCAAAACACAGGGTTCCGGAAAACTGTTTTTT. The encoded protein is CASSKTQGSGKLFF.

The chain uses TRBV9 and TRBJ2-2, with D tentatively TRBD1 or TRBD2 (5 bases each). The V end was cut by 0 bases, the J end by 6 bases, with 6 bases between. Germline CDR1 reads SGDLS; CDR2 reads YYNGEE. This CDR3 spans 13 amino acids. The CDR3 region is CASSVVGAGELFF. CDR3 coding DNA: TGTGCCAGCAGCGTAGTGGGGGCCGGGGAGCTGTTTTTT.

The rearrangement links TRBV7-2 to TRBJ1-1; no firm D call. The CDR3 spans 16 residues. The germline CDR1 and CDR2 sequences are SGHTA and FQGNSA. V was trimmed by 1 base and J by 0 bases, leaving 12 bases between them. The DNA for the CDR3 is TGTGCCAGCAGCTTAGGTCCCCGGACCTTGAACACTGAAGCTTTCTTT. Amino acids: CASSLGPRTLNTEAFF. Drawing the rest from reference TRBV7-2 and TRBJ1-1, the complete variable domain is GAGVSQSPSNKVTEKGKDVELRCDPISGHTALYWYRQSLGQGLEFLIYFQGNSAPDKSGLPSDRFSAERTGGSVSTLTIQRTQQEDSAVYLCASSLGPRTLNTEAFFGQGTRLTVV.

This clonotype turned up a few times. The chain couples TRBV6-2 or TRBV6-3 to TRBJ1-1, with D possibly being TRBD1 (5 bases). The CDR3 has 15 residues. Germline assignment: CDR1 MNHEY and CDR2 SVGEGT. With 6 bases removed from V and 5 bases from J, the gap between germline ends came to 19 bases. This chain's CDR3 is CASRKLGGALTEAFF. CDR3 DNA sequence: TGTGCCAGCAGGAAACTTGGTGGGGCGTTAACTGAAGCTTTCTTT.

This clonotype was recorded once. The rearrangement joins TRBV9 to TRBJ2-3, with a possible D match to TRBD2 (5 bases). The CDR3 extends over 15 amino acids. Germline V gives CDR1 SGDLS, CDR2 YYNGEE. Trimming took 4 bases from V and 4 from J, leaving 16 bases between them. The CDR3 protein is CASSPRLNSADTQYF. The CDR3, as DNA: TGTGCCAGCAGCCCCCGTTTAAATAGCGCAGATACGCAGTATTTT.

The chain links TRBV12-3 or TRBV12-4 to TRBJ2-3; 8 positions agree with TRBD1. Trimming cost V 4 bases and J 2 bases; bases outside gene matches: 2. The CDR3 totals 14 residues. The CDR3: CASSSGQATDTQYF. The CDR3 DNA follows: TGTGCCAGCAGTTCGGGACAGGCCACAGATACGCAGTATTTT.

The V and J genes are TRBV6-5 and TRBJ2-1; TRBD1 agrees at 7 bases. This CDR3 contains 16 residues. Germline V lookup: CDR1 MNHEY, CDR2 SVGAGI. The ends lost 6 bases at V and 4 bases at J; junction bases unmatched: 12. The CDR3 spells CASRVVKGAEYNEQFF. The CDR3 nucleotides are TGTGCCAGCAGGGTCGTTAAGGGGGCGGAGTACAATGAGCAGTTCTTC.

At least ten counts were recorded for this clonotype. This chain links TRBV11-2 with TRBJ2-1; D may match TRBD1 or TRBD2 (5 bases each). The V end was cut by 0 bases, the J end by 12 bases, with 15 bases between. Germline CDR1 is SGHAT and CDR2 is FQNNGV. The CDR3 is 14 residues long. The CDR3 sequence is CASSLDPGLSGQFF. CDR3 sequence (DNA): TGTGCCAGCAGCTTAGATCCGGGGCTGTCCGGGCAGTTCTTC.